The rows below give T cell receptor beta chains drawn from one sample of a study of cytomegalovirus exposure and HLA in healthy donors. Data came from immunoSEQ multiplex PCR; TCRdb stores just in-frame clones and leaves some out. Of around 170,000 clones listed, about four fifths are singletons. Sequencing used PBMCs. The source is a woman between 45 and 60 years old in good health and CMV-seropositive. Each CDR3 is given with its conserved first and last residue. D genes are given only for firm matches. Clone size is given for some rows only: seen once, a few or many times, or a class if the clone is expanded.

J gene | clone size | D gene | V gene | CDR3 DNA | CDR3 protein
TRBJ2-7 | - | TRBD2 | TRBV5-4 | TGTGCCAGCAGCCTCCCCGGGGGGGAGGGGAGCTACGAGCAGTACTTC | CASSLPGGEGSYEQYF
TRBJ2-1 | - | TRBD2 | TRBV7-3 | TGTGCCAGCAGCTTAGGTAGCGGGAGGGTGTCCTACAATGAGCAGTTCTTC | CASSLGSGRVSYNEQFF
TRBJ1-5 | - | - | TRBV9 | TGTGCCAGCAGCGTAGGGGCCGGCTATCAGCCCCGGCATTTT | CASSVGAGYQPRHF
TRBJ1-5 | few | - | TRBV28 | TGTGCCAGCAGTTTTATTGGGGGCAGTTTTTATCAGCCCCAGCATTTT | CASSFIGGSFYQPQHF
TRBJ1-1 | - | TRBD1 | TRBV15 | TGTGCCACCAGCAGACCGAGGACAGGGCTGAACACTGAAGCTTTCTTT | CATSRPRTGLNTEAFF
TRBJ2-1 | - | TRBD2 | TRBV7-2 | TGTGCCAGCAGCTTAAGGTTTACTAGCGGGTACAATGAGCAGTTCTTC | CASSLRFTSGYNEQFF
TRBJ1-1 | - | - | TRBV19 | TGTGCCAGTAGTATGGGGGCCACGGGGAACACTGAAGCTTTCTTT | CASSMGATGNTEAFF
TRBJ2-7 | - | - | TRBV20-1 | TGCAGTGCTAGAGGGGGGAGGGAGCAGTACTTC | CSARGGREQYF
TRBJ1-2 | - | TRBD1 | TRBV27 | TGTGCCAGCAGTTCCACCCCGGGACAGGGGGTTTCGTACTATGGCTACACCTTC | CASSSTPGQGVSYYGYTF
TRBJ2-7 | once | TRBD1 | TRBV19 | TGTGCCAGCTCCGGGACAGACTCTACGTGGCAGTACTTC | CASSGTDSTWQYF
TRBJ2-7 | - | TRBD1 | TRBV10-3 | TGTGCCATCAGTGATCGGGACAGGGACTACGAGCAGTACTTC | CAISDRDRDYEQYF
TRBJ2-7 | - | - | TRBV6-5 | TGTGCCAGCAGTTACTCGAGCCAGGGCCTCTACGAGCAGTACTTC | CASSYSSQGLYEQYF
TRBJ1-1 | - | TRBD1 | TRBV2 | TGTGCCAGCAGTGAGGAGGGACAGTCTTTGAACACTGAAGCTTTCTTT | CASSEEGQSLNTEAFF
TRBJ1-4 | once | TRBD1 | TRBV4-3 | TGCGCCAGCAGCCAAACAGGGGCCGGTGAAAAACTGTTTTTT | CASSQTGAGEKLFF
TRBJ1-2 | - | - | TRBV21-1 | TGTGCCAGCAGCAACCGGACAGGGGTGATCGGCTACACCTTC | CASSNRTGVIGYTF
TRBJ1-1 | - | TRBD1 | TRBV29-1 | TGCAGCGTCAAGACAGGGGACACTGAAGCTTTCTTT | CSVKTGDTEAFF
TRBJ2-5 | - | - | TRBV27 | TGTGCCAGCGGGACCGACAGGTTCCAAGAGGCCCAGTACTTC | CASGTDRFQEAQYF
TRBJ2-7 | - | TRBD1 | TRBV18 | TGTGCCACCACTACAGGGGCGACCTCCTACGAGCAGTACTTC | CATTTGATSYEQYF
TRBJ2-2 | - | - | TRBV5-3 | TGTGCCAGAAGCCGGGTGAACACCGGGGAGCTGTTTTTT | CARSRVNTGELFF
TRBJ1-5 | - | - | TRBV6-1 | TGTGCCAGCAGTGACCCGGGTCCCAAAGAGAAGCATTTT | CASSDPGPKEKHF
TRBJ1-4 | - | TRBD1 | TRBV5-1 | TGCGCCAGCAGCCTCGGACAGGGACAGAGGGTAGCTGAAAAACTGTTTTTT | CASSLGQGQRVAEKLFF
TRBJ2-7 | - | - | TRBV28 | TGTGCCAGCAGTTTCCGGCAGGGGAACCGCGAGCAGTACTTC | CASSFRQGNREQYF
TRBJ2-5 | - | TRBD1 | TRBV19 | TGTGCCAGTAGTTTTGACAGGGCAAAGACCCAGTACTTC | CASSFDRAKTQYF
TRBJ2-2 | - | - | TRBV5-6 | TGTGCCAGCAGCCGCTACGGGACGGGGGCCGGGGAGCTGTTTTTT | CASSRYGTGAGELFF
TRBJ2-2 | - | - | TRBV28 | TGTGCCAGCAGTGATCTTTGGGACTCTCGGAACACCGGGGAGCTGTTTTTT | CASSDLWDSRNTGELFF
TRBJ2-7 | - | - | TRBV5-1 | TGCGCCAGCAGCTGGGGCGCCCCGTCCTACGAGCAGTACTTC | CASSWGAPSYEQYF
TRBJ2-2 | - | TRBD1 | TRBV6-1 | TGTGCCAGCAGAACAGGGGGCCGGAACACCGGGGAGCTGTTTTTT | CASRTGGRNTGELFF
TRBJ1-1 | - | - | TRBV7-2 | TGTGCCAGCAGCTTAGATCGGACTGAAGCTTTCTTT | CASSLDRTEAFF
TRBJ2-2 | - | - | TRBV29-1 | TGCAGCGTTGGCCATACAAGTATCACCGGGGAGCTGTTTTTT | CSVGHTSITGELFF
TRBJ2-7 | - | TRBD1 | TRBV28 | TGTGCCAGCAGTTTCCGGGACAGGGGCGGGTACGAGCAGTACTTC | CASSFRDRGGYEQYF
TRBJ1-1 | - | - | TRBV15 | TGTGCCACCAGCAGAGATAACAGTGTGGCAGGCCTGAACACTGAAGCTTTCTTT | CATSRDNSVAGLNTEAFF
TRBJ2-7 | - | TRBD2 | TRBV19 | TGTGCCACAGAGGGAGGGCACGAGCAGTACTTC | CATEGGHEQYF
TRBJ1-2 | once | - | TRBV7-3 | TGTGCCAGCAGCTTAGAGGGGGTTCCCATTCCCGGCTACACCTTC | CASSLEGVPIPGYTF